The 17 T cell receptor beta chains listed next were all sequenced from one sample in a study of persistence of HIV-infected CD4 T cells. An overlapping HIV-1 Gag peptide pool stimulated these cells at about 1 ug/peptide/mL. Responding CD4+ T cells were sorted by upregulation of both CD40 ligand and CD69. The immunoSEQ assay was version 4, run in survey mode. The data were produced by immunoSEQ multiplex PCR, yet TCRdb's version contains in-frame clones alone and is incomplete. The sample includes nearly 20,000 clones, less than 75% of them seen just once. What these receptors recognize is not known. The input for sequencing was CD4+ T cells sorted from PBMCs after approximately 19-hour stimulation, taken from a patient who received antiretroviral therapy. These receptor sequences come from an adult woman with HIV who was CMV-seropositive.

There are a few counts of this clone. This rearrangement joins TRBV6-1 to TRBJ1-2, with 9 bases aligning to TRBD1. CDR1 is MNHNS, CDR2 SASEGT, per germline. J was trimmed by 5 bases and V by 2 bases; bases with no gene match: 9. The CDR3 runs to 16 residues. CDR3 in DNA: TGTGCCAGCAGTGAACAGCCCGGGACAGGGATTTATGGCTACACCTTC. Its protein product is CASSEQPGTGIYGYTF.

V gene TRBV29-1 combines with J gene TRBJ1-4, with 10 bases fitting TRBD1. Germline trimming cut 4 bases from V and 7 bases from J; bases unmatched to any gene: 6. CDR3 length: 14 residues. Germline V gene sequence: CDR1 SQVTM, CDR2 ANQGSEA. CDR3 sequence (DNA): TGCAGCGTTGCGACAGGGGGCGCGGGTGAAAAACTGTTTTTT. Encoded protein: CSVATGGAGEKLFF.

This clone was seen only once. The junction does not match germline at one end; this may be a read error. This chain uses TRBV28 with TRBJ2-1; D is unclear. Germline V gene sequence: CDR1 MDHEN, CDR2 SYDVKM. The CDR3 covers 15 residues. CDR3 amino acids: CASSSARRVYSEQFF. The CDR3 bases are TGTGCCAGCAGTTCGGCCAGACGTGTTTACAGTGAGCAGTTCTTC.

The rearrangement links TRBV7-2 to TRBJ2-1; 8 positions match TRBD2. CDR1 is SGHTA, CDR2 FQGNSA, per germline. V lost 0 bases to trimming and J lost 8 bases; unmatched junction nucleotides: 6. The CDR3 sequence is 15 residues long. The CDR3 region has the DNA TGTGCCAGCAGCTTAGCCGAGGTAGCGGGGTATGAGCAGTTCTTC. It is translated as CASSLAEVAGYEQFF.

This clone has only a few counts. The genes are TRBV19 and TRBJ2-1; D remains ambiguous. CDR1 LNHDA and CDR2 SQIVND come from the germline V gene (reference sequence). This CDR3 is 11 amino acids long. V dropped 4 bases and J dropped 10 bases, with 8 bases sitting between them. CDR3: CASSSNQEQFF. The CDR3 nucleotides are TGTGCCAGTAGTAGCAATCAGGAGCAGTTCTTC.

The CDR3 region has the DNA TGTGCCAGCAGTGTCTTAGCAAATAGCAATCAGCCCCAGCATTTT. Translation gives CASSVLANSNQPQHF. The chain recombines TRBV2 with TRBJ1-5; D remains ambiguous. The CDR3 spans 15 residues. The germline V gene encodes CDR1 SNHLY and CDR2 FYNNEI. Between the trimmed V and J ends, which lost 4 bases and 0 bases, there was a span of 10 bases.

In its sample, this clone was seen a few times. CDR3 sequence reads: CATQNQGRSTDTQYF. CDR3 bases: TGTGCCACGCAAAACCAGGGTCGTAGCACAGATACGCAGTATTTT. This chain uses TRBV27 with TRBJ2-3, with D possibly matching TRBD1 (5 bases). The CDR3 contains 15 residues. V was shortened by 10 bases and J by 0 bases, with 17 bases between the two germline ends. Germline-derived CDR1 and CDR2 are MNHEY and SMNVEV (reference sequence).

This clone was detected only a few times. The CDR3, as DNA: TGTGCCAGCTCACCAGAAGGGTACAGGGGGAATGGCTACACCTTC. The encoded protein is CASSPEGYRGNGYTF. This chain uses TRBV18 with TRBJ1-2; 8 bases agree with TRBD1. The CDR3 is 15 residues long. The V segment lost 2 bases and the J segment 6 bases; nucleotides outside the gene matches: 8. Germline V gene lookup returns CDR1 KGHSH and CDR2 LQKENI.

The J gene is TRBJ2-7, the V gene TRBV10-2; D gene unclear. V lost 6 bases and J 1 base, leaving 10 bases between the germline ends. Germline V lookup: CDR1 WSHSY, CDR2 SAAADI. This CDR3 is 13 amino acids long. CDR3 amino acids: CASRAGPSYEQYV. CDR3 sequence (DNA): TGCGCCAGCAGAGCCGGGCCTTCCTACGAGCAGTACGTC.

The chain is built from TRBV19 and TRBJ1-5; no firm D call. This CDR3 region has 15 residues. The V and J ends lost 1 base and 4 bases respectively, with 11 bases between them. CDR1 LNHDA and CDR2 SQIVND come from the germline V gene (reference sequence). DNA for the CDR3: TGTGCCAGTAGTATAGGCGGGTTCGGGAATCAGCCCCAGCATTTT. It translates to CASSIGGFGNQPQHF.

V is TRBV5-5 and J is TRBJ1-1, with TRBD1 matching over 7 bases. Trimming cost V 2 bases and J 3 bases; bases outside gene matches: 1. The CDR3 runs to 13 residues. CDR1 is SGHKS, CDR2 YYEKEE, per germline (reference sequence). In nucleotides, the CDR3 is TGTGCCAGCAGCTTTCAGGGGGACACTGAAGCTTTCTTT. Encoded protein: CASSFQGDTEAFF.

The rearrangement joins TRBV7-9 to TRBJ1-2; 7 positions match TRBD1. The trim removed 5 bases at V and 2 bases at J, leaving 8 bases unmatched. CDR3 length: 15 residues. From germline, CDR1 is SEHNR and CDR2 FQNEAQ (reference sequence). DNA for the CDR3: TGTGCCAGCAGCAACAGACAGGGTGCGAACTATGGCTACACCTTC. As protein: CASSNRQGANYGYTF. Variable domain in full (rest from reference TRBV7-9 and TRBJ1-2): DTGVSQNPRHKITKRGQNVTFRCDPISEHNRLYWYRQTLGQGPEFLTYFQNEAQLEKSRLLSDRFSAERPKGSFSTLEIQRTEQGDSAMYLCASSNRQGANYGYTFGSGTRLTVV.

V usage is TRBV7-3 and J usage is TRBJ2-1, with unresolved D. The ends were cut back, 4 bases at V and 0 bases at J, with 10 bases in the middle. Per germline, CDR1 SGHTA and CDR2 FQGTGA. This CDR3 is 15 amino acids long. As DNA, the CDR3 is TGTGCCAGCAGCTACGCAGGCAGCTCCTACAATGAGCAGTTCTTC. The encoded protein is CASSYAGSSYNEQFF.

The genes are TRBV27 and TRBJ1-6; D is perhaps TRBD1 (5 bases). From germline, CDR1 is MNHEY and CDR2 SMNVEV (reference sequence). Trimming stripped 7 bases from V and 7 bases from J, with 17 bases between. CDR3 size: 15 residues. The CDR3, as DNA: TGTGCCAGCAAGGGACTACTAGGAGGGAATTCACCCCTCCACTTT. Translated: CASKGLLGGNSPLHF.

The chain uses TRBV7-6 and TRBJ2-2; unclear D gene. The germline gives CDR1 SGHVS, CDR2 FNYEAQ. Trimming took 0 bases from V and 0 from J, leaving 8 bases between them. The CDR3 is made up of 16 amino acids. The CDR3 loop is CASSLAAGSNTGELFF. The CDR3 coding sequence is TGTGCCAGCAGCTTAGCGGCCGGATCGAACACCGGGGAGCTGTTTTTT.

This chain links TRBV14 with TRBJ1-4; D possibly corresponds to TRBD1 (5 bases). This CDR3 contains 18 residues. Germline CDR1 and CDR2: SGHDN and FVKESK. Trimming pared 4 bases from V and 0 bases from J, leaving 18 bases between. CDR3 sequence reads: CASSLGRDRSATNEKLFF. The CDR3 coding sequence is TGTGCCAGCAGCCTAGGACGGGACCGGTCTGCAACTAATGAAAAACTGTTTTTT.

This chain joins TRBV7-2 and TRBJ2-1; possibly TRBD2 for D (7 bases). V lost 1 base to trimming and J lost 7 bases, with 14 bases between them. Germline lookup yields CDR1 SGHTA and CDR2 FQGNSA. This CDR3 has 15 residues. The CDR3 region is CASSLGRGGPNEQFF. The CDR3 nucleotides are TGTGCCAGCAGCTTAGGGAGGGGGGGTCCAAATGAGCAGTTCTTC.